A single sample is the source of the 17 T cell receptor beta chains below, sequenced in a study of T cell repertoires in cytomegalovirus infection. No antigen is known for these receptors. TCRdb re-called the reads with MiXCR, one entry per CDR3 protein. Seen here are 100,000 to 150,000 distinct CDR3 sequences, roughly a quarter observed once, and the top ten hold 34%. Sequencing was carried out using PBMCs, sequenced either directly or after in vitro stimulation (not recorded which). The origin of the receptors is a human donor in good health (CMV status not recorded). Some clones in this sample may be carry-over from other donors' samples.

This clonotype was seen a few times. This rearrangement joins TRBV6-2 or TRBV6-3 to TRBJ2-5, with 7 bases aligning to TRBD2. The V and J ends lost 2 bases and 5 bases, in that order; junction bases with no gene match: 8. Germline V gives CDR1 MNHEY, CDR2 SVGEGT. The CDR3 length is 15 residues. CDR3 nucleotides: TGTGCCAGCAGTTACCCCTTCGGGAGGTCCGAGACCCAGTACTTC. The encoded protein is CASSYPFGRSETQYF.

V gene TRBV20-1 combines with J gene TRBJ2-7; no firm D call. Germline CDR1 is DFQATT and CDR2 is SNEGSKA (reference sequence). The CDR3 length is 12 residues. The V end was cut by 3 bases, the J end by 3 bases, with 9 bases between. CDR3: CSASKIDYEQYF. CDR3 DNA: TGCAGTGCTAGCAAAATAGACTACGAGCAGTACTTC.

The chain combines TRBV27 with TRBJ1-1; D is unresolved. Between the trimmed V and J ends, which lost 4 bases and 3 bases, there was a span of 9 bases. From germline, CDR1 is MNHEY and CDR2 SMNVEV (reference sequence). This CDR3 is 13 amino acids long. CDR3 amino acids: CASSSRRDTEAFF. CDR3 bases: TGTGCCAGCAGTTCCCGCAGAGACACTGAAGCTTTCTTT.

The CDR3 DNA reads as TGTGCCACCCAACAGGGGGGGTACACTGAAGCTTTCTTT. It translates to CATQQGGYTEAFF. This rearrangement joins TRBV6-1 to TRBJ1-1, with TRBD1 matching 8 bases. Per germline, CDR1 MNHNS and CDR2 SASEGT. With 10 bases clipped from V and 3 bases from J, the junction kept 7 bases outside the gene matches. This CDR3 spans 13 amino acids.

This clonotype has a count of ten or more. The rearrangement uses TRBV10-3 and TRBJ2-3; TRBD2 aligns across 8 bases. CDR1 and CDR2 (germline): ENHRY, SYGVKD. The CDR3 is 18 residues long. The V gene end was trimmed by 2 bases and the J gene end by 1 base; junction bases not matched to a gene: 11. The chain's CDR3 is CAISERSGSVTGTDTQYF. DNA for the CDR3: TGTGCCATCAGTGAGCGCAGCGGGAGTGTGACGGGCACAGATACGCAGTATTTT.

The V call is TRBV19, the J call TRBJ2-2; the match to TRBD2 covers 12 bases. This CDR3 has 15 amino acids. In germline, CDR1 is LNHDA, CDR2 SQIVND (reference sequence). Unmatched junction bases numbered 6, after V lost 6 bases and J lost 7 bases. CDR3 DNA sequence: TGTGCCAGTAGCCTAGCGGGAGGGCAAGGCGGGGAGCTGTTTTTT. Amino acid sequence: CASSLAGGQGGELFF.

This clonotype showed up just a few times. The chain couples TRBV11-2 to TRBJ1-1; D is possibly TRBD1 (5 bases). Trimming removed 4 bases at V and 7 bases at J, with 19 bases between. Germline lookup yields CDR1 SGHAT and CDR2 FQNNGV. The CDR3 spans 15 residues. CDR3 in amino acids: CASSSFAGTGNEAFF. Here the CDR3 DNA reads TGTGCCAGCAGCTCGTTCGCCGGGACGGGAAATGAAGCTTTCTTT.

This clonotype was seen only a few times. V usage is TRBV19 and J usage is TRBJ2-3; 8 nucleotides agree with TRBD2. Losses at the gene ends were 6 bases for V and 3 bases for J; bases not matched to a gene: 5. The CDR3 spans 14 residues. CDR1 and CDR2 (germline): LNHDA, SQIVND (reference sequence). In DNA, the CDR3 is TGTGCCAGTAGCCTGACTAGCGCAACAGATACGCAGTATTTT. Translated: CASSLTSATDTQYF.

At least ten counts were recorded for this clonotype. The genes are TRBV12-5 and TRBJ1-1; D uncertain. This CDR3 region has 11 residues. Per germline, CDR1 LGHNT and CDR2 FRNRAP. V lost 3 bases, J lost 9 bases, and 8 bases lay in between. In DNA, the CDR3 is TGTGCTAGTGGTTTAAACCGTCAAGCTTTCTTT. Translating gives CASGLNRQAFF. Full variable domain (missing parts from reference TRBV12-5 and TRBJ1-1): DARVTQTPRHKVTEMGQEVTMRCQPILGHNTVFWYRQTMMQGLELLAYFRNRAPLDDSGMPKDRFSAEMPDATLATLKIQPSEPRDSAVYFCASGLNRQAFFGQGTRLTVV.

The CDR3 sequence is CASSEAKREMVYNEQFF. CDR3 nucleotide sequence: TGTGCCAGCAGTGAAGCTAAACGGGAGATGGTCTACAATGAGCAGTTCTTC. The V gene is TRBV2, the J gene TRBJ2-1, with D maybe TRBD2 (6 bases). The CDR3 totals 17 residues. The germline gives CDR1 SNHLY, CDR2 FYNNEI. Trimming removed 0 bases from V and 3 bases from J, with 15 bases in between.

The chain couples TRBV15 to TRBJ1-2; D perhaps matches TRBD1 (5 bases). The CDR3 has 13 amino acids. V lost 3 bases and J 6 bases, leaving 11 bases between the germline ends. The V gene's germline CDR1 is LNHNV and CDR2 YYDKDF (reference sequence). CDR3 bases: TGTGCCACCAGCAGGGGGGAGCCGGATGGCTACACCTTC. This sequence encodes CATSRGEPDGYTF.

This clonotype has more than one count but fewer than ten. The chain carries TRBV5-1 and TRBJ2-3, with 13 bases lining up with TRBD2. J gave up 2 bases and V 4 bases, and 7 bases lay outside the gene matches. The CDR3 runs to 17 residues. The germline V gene encodes CDR1 SGHRS and CDR2 YFSETQ. The CDR3 here is CASSQSLAGGFTDTQYF. The CDR3 DNA reads TGCGCCAGCAGCCAATCACTAGCGGGAGGGTTCACAGATACGCAGTATTTT.

This clonotype occurred many times. The rearrangement joins TRBV12-3 or TRBV12-4 to TRBJ1-3, with D unresolved. The CDR3 is made up of 13 amino acids. The ends were cut back, 5 bases at V and 0 bases at J, with 5 bases in the middle. The CDR3 DNA is TGTGCCAGCAGTCCGTCCTCTGGAAACACCATATATTTT. Its protein product is CASSPSSGNTIYF.

This clonotype occurred a few times. In nucleotides, the CDR3 is TGTGCCAGCACCACTATGGACAGGGGTTACCCGCCCCAGCATTTT. It codes for CASTTMDRGYPPQHF. The chain combines TRBV6-2 or TRBV6-3 with TRBJ1-5; 9 nucleotides align to TRBD1. Trimming at V came to 7 bases and at J to 9 bases, leaving 13 bases not matched to a gene. The CDR3 runs to 15 residues. The germline V gene encodes CDR1 MNHEY and CDR2 SVGEGT.

This clonotype was observed a few times. The CDR3 region is CASSSIPGTGGTEAFF. The CDR3 nucleotides are TGTGCCAGCAGCTCGATCCCCGGGACAGGGGGCACTGAAGCTTTCTTT. The J gene is TRBJ1-1, the V gene TRBV11-2; 11 bases agree with TRBD1. Per germline, CDR1 SGHAT and CDR2 FQNNGV. CDR3 length equals 16 residues. J lost 4 bases, V lost 4 bases, and 8 bases had no gene match.

The chain employs TRBV29-1 and TRBJ2-3; maybe TRBD1 (6 bases). The germline V gene has CDR1 SQVTM and CDR2 ANQGSEA. Trimming removed 7 bases at V and 3 bases at J, with 14 bases between. The CDR3 is 13 residues long. CDR3 nucleotide sequence: TGCAGCGGGTACAGGACAGAAACAGATACGCAGTATTTT. This encodes CSGYRTETDTQYF.

Of note for this clonotype: A junction end diverges from the germline sequence, so it may reflect a read error. The gene calls are TRBV6-8 and TRBJ2-5; D is ambiguous. The CDR3 length is 12 residues. Germline-derived CDR1 and CDR2 are MNHGY and SAAAGT. The CDR3 protein is CASSYQDAGRDF. The CDR3 DNA sequence: TGTGCCAGCAGTTACCAGGACGCCGGCCGTGACTTC.